Following are 24 T cell receptor beta chains from one sample sequenced in a study of T-cell memory formation after mild COVID-19. TCRdb independently ran MiXCR on the 5' RACE reads; one entry per CDR3 protein. The table lists approximately 570,000 distinct CDR3 sequences, roughly 18% of them singletons. What was sequenced was PBMCs or a T cell subset sorted from them (not recorded which). The receptor source for this set is an adult woman who had mild COVID-19 (a few samples of this study predate the infection). Cell type and time point are not known.

This clonotype was seen a handful of times. CDR3 residues: CAWSVPPDSRDEQYF. The CDR3 coding sequence is TGTGCCTGGAGTGTACCCCCCGACTCCAGGGACGAGCAGTACTTC. This rearrangement joins TRBV30 to TRBJ2-7; the D gene is possibly TRBD1 (5 bases). Trimming pared 0 bases from V and 5 bases from J, leaving 17 bases between. This CDR3 has 15 residues. The V gene's germline CDR1 is GTSNPN and CDR2 SVGIG (reference sequence). Full variable domain (remainder filled in from reference TRBV30 and TRBJ2-7): SQTIHQWPATLVQPVGSPLSLECTVEGTSNPNLYWYRQAAGRGLQLLFYSVGIGQISSEVPQNLSASRPQDRQFILSSKKLLLSDSGFYLCAWSVPPDSRDEQYFGPGTRLTVT.

The rearrangement links TRBV30 to TRBJ2-7, with D possibly called TRBD1 or TRBD2 (5 bases each). The CDR3 contains 11 residues. The germline V gene encodes CDR1 GTSNPN and CDR2 SVGIG (reference sequence). V shed 2 bases and J shed 9 bases, with 11 bases lying between them. CDR3 amino acids: CAWSRGSRQYF. CDR3 DNA: TGTGCCTGGAGTCGGGGCAGTAGGCAGTACTTC.

The gene calls are TRBV6-5 and TRBJ2-1, with a tentative D call TRBD1 (6 bases). This CDR3 has 16 residues. Between the trimmed V and J ends, which lost 0 bases and 4 bases, there was a span of 13 bases. Germline assignment: CDR1 MNHEY and CDR2 SVGAGI. The CDR3 DNA is TGTGCCAGCAGTTACTCACGGGACACCCAATACAATGAGCAGTTCTTC. As protein: CASSYSRDTQYNEQFF.

This clonotype has just a few counts. The rearrangement uses TRBV25-1 and TRBJ1-4, with D uncertain. Trimming cost V 6 bases and J 5 bases, with 10 bases left between them. Germline V gene sequence: CDR1 MGHDK, CDR2 SYGVNS. This CDR3 spans 13 amino acids. The CDR3 region is CASSEPGNEKLFF. In DNA form, the CDR3 reads TGTGCCAGCAGCGAACCCGGAAATGAAAAACTGTTTTTT.

The table lists this clonotype with a few counts. The CDR3 coding sequence is TGTGCCAGCTCCAGCCGTGGAGGGGGGGCCGGAGATACGCAGTATTTT. Its protein product is CASSSRGGGAGDTQYF. The chain employs TRBV6-6 and TRBJ2-3, with a possible D match to TRBD2 (7 bases). This CDR3 spans 16 amino acids. In germline, CDR1 is MNHNY, CDR2 SVGAGI (reference sequence). The ends were cut back, 8 bases at V and 5 bases at J, with 23 bases in the middle.

V is TRBV20-1 and J is TRBJ2-7; the match to TRBD2 covers 10 bases. This CDR3 is 13 amino acids long. Losses at the gene ends were 5 bases for V and 3 bases for J; bases not matched to a gene: 4. CDR1 is DFQATT, CDR2 SNEGSKA, per germline (reference sequence). This chain's CDR3 is CSAQAGGGYEQYF. DNA for the CDR3: TGCAGTGCTCAAGCGGGAGGGGGCTACGAGCAGTACTTC.

The J gene is TRBJ2-1, the V gene TRBV5-1, with 7 nucleotides matching TRBD1. CDR1 SGHRS and CDR2 YFSETQ come from the germline V gene. This CDR3 is built from 16 residues. The ends lost 2 bases at V and 10 bases at J; junction bases unmatched: 15. The CDR3 sequence: CASSLHPGQTAAEQFF. As DNA, the CDR3 is TGCGCCAGCAGCTTACATCCGGGACAGACTGCAGCAGAGCAGTTCTTC.

This clonotype was recorded a few times. The chain has TRBV5-5 and TRBJ2-7, with D possibly being TRBD1 (6 bases). CDR1 and CDR2 from the germline V gene are SGHKS and YYEKEE (reference sequence). CDR3 length equals 17 residues. V lost 0 bases and J lost 2, with 18 bases in between. The chain's CDR3 is CASSLVKLRQGTYEQYF. Here the CDR3 DNA reads TGTGCCAGCAGCTTGGTTAAGTTGCGGCAGGGGACCTACGAGCAGTACTTC.

This chain connects TRBV15 to TRBJ2-2; 10 nucleotides align to TRBD1. The CDR3 covers 15 residues. CDR1 and CDR2 from the germline V gene are LNHNV and YYDKDF (reference sequence). The V gene end was trimmed by 5 bases and the J gene end by 5 bases; junction bases not matched to a gene: 5. The CDR3 sequence: CATSGRQGATGELFF. DNA for the CDR3: TGTGCCACCAGCGGTCGACAGGGGGCAACCGGGGAGCTGTTTTTT.

The chain joins TRBV27 to TRBJ2-1; TRBD2 matches 15 bases. Germline lookup yields CDR1 MNHEY and CDR2 SMNVEV (reference sequence). CDR3 length equals 17 residues. The ends lost 2 bases at V and 8 bases at J; junction bases unmatched: 7. CDR3 loop: CASSLRMGLAGGYEQFF. The CDR3 DNA reads TGTGCCAGCAGTTTAAGGATGGGACTAGCGGGGGGATATGAGCAGTTCTTC.

V and J are TRBV18 and TRBJ1-5; D is unresolved. Trimming removed 3 bases from V and 2 bases from J, with 8 bases in between. This CDR3 is built from 14 residues. Germline-derived CDR1 and CDR2 are KGHSH and LQKENI. The CDR3 DNA is TGTGCCAGCTCACCGGAGGACGGCAATCAGCCCCAGCATTTT. Encoded protein: CASSPEDGNQPQHF.

This clonotype was observed a handful of times. This chain connects TRBV12-3 or TRBV12-4 to TRBJ1-5; 7 positions match TRBD1. V was pared by 4 bases and J by 4 bases, with 10 bases of the junction left unmatched. This CDR3 comprises 16 residues. CDR3 DNA sequence: TGTGCCAGCAGTTCCCGACAGGGCGGGAGAAATCAGCCCCAGCATTTT. It encodes CASSSRQGGRNQPQHF.

This clonotype was counted a single time. The CDR3 bases are TGTGCCAGCAGCCGGCAGGGTTTCGACACTGAAGCTTTCTTT. Translated, it gives CASSRQGFDTEAFF. V and J are TRBV12-3 or TRBV12-4 and TRBJ1-1; maybe TRBD1 (5 bases). V lost 6 bases and J 3 bases, leaving 14 bases between the germline ends. The CDR3 is made up of 14 amino acids.

This clonotype has more than one count but fewer than ten. The CDR3 protein is CASSYAGFETQYF. The CDR3 region has the DNA TGTGCCAGCAGTTACGCAGGGTTTGAGACCCAGTACTTC. V is TRBV6-5 and J is TRBJ2-5; D is possibly TRBD1 (5 bases). This CDR3 is 13 amino acids long. The ends were cut back, 2 bases at V and 5 bases at J, with 9 bases in the middle. The germline V gene has CDR1 MNHEY and CDR2 SVGAGI.

With respect to this clonotype: An end of the junction does not agree with germline; a read error may underlie this. The rearrangement links TRBV4-1 to TRBJ1-1, with D unclear. Per germline, CDR1 MGHRA and CDR2 YSYEKL. The CDR3 is made up of 15 amino acids. CDR3 in amino acids: CSSSHGETANTEAFF. CDR3 nucleotides: TGCTCCAGCAGCCACGGCGAAACAGCGAACACTGAAGCTTTCTTT.

There are a few counts of this clonotype. The genes are TRBV7-3 and TRBJ2-1; 11 bases line up with TRBD1. In germline, CDR1 is SGHTA, CDR2 FQGTGA. After removal of 5 bases from V and 4 bases from J, the junction contained 4 bases not matched to a gene. The CDR3 has 15 residues. DNA of the CDR3: TGTGCCAGCAGCATGGACAGGGGGCGGTACAATGAGCAGTTCTTC. Protein sequence: CASSMDRGRYNEQFF.

The CDR3 nucleotides read TGTGCCAGCAGCCAAGAACGGTCGACTGAAGCTTTCTTT. Residues: CASSQERSTEAFF. This chain connects TRBV3-1 to TRBJ1-1; D is unclear. The V and J ends lost 0 bases and 5 bases respectively, with 7 bases between them. Germline V gene data show CDR1 as LGHDT and CDR2 as YNNKEL (reference sequence). The CDR3 has 13 amino acids.

This clonotype came up a few times. The chain recombines TRBV10-3 with TRBJ1-1, with TRBD1 as a possible D gene (5 bases). Germline loops: CDR1 ENHRY, CDR2 SYGVKD. Trimming pared 2 bases from V and 6 bases from J, leaving 13 bases between. CDR3 length equals 14 residues. The CDR3 loop is CAISETGGGSEAFF. The CDR3 DNA is TGTGCCATCAGTGAGACGGGGGGAGGCTCTGAAGCTTTCTTT.

The J gene is TRBJ2-7, the V gene TRBV7-9, with D tentatively TRBD2 (5 bases). Trimming left V 4 bases short and J 7 bases short, with 14 bases between. The V gene's germline CDR1 is SEHNR and CDR2 FQNEAQ (reference sequence). The CDR3 runs to 13 residues. The CDR3 nucleotides are TGTGCCAGCAGCTCACGGGGAGTCTGGGAGCAGTACTTC. It codes for CASSSRGVWEQYF.

The chain combines TRBV18 with TRBJ2-6; D gene unclear. The CDR3 covers 16 residues. In germline, CDR1 is KGHSH, CDR2 LQKENI. V was pared by 2 bases and J by 1 base, with 9 bases between. This CDR3 is CASSPYGLSGANVLTF. Here the CDR3 DNA reads TGTGCCAGCTCACCATACGGGCTTTCTGGGGCCAACGTCCTGACTTTC.

V gene TRBV29-1 combines with J gene TRBJ2-2; D remains ambiguous. The CDR3 runs to 12 residues. The V end was cut by 2 bases, the J end by 7 bases, with 8 bases between. The germline V gene has CDR1 SQVTM and CDR2 ANQGSEA. CDR3 amino acids: CSVEFRIGELFF. CDR3 coding DNA: TGCAGCGTTGAATTCAGGATCGGGGAGCTGTTTTTT.

In this sample, this clonotype turned up a few times. The V gene is TRBV10-3, the J gene TRBJ1-2, with 9 bases lining up with TRBD1. Germline CDR1 ENHRY, CDR2 SYGVKD. CDR3 size: 15 residues. The trim removed 3 bases at V and 7 bases at J, leaving 9 bases unmatched. In nucleotides, the CDR3 is TGTGCCATCAGTGATAGAAGGACAGGGGTTCGTGGCTACACCTTC. It is translated as CAISDRRTGVRGYTF.

This clonotype was seen only a few times. The V gene is TRBV7-3, the J gene TRBJ2-7; 9 bases line up with TRBD1. CDR3 size: 14 residues. Germline-derived CDR1 and CDR2 are SGHTA and FQGTGA. Unmatched junction bases numbered 4, after V lost 0 bases and J lost 7 bases. The DNA for the CDR3 is TGTGCCAGCAGCTTAACGGGACAGGGTGAGGAGCAGTACTTC. Translating it yields CASSLTGQGEEQYF.

The rearrangement uses TRBV6-5 and TRBJ2-7; D tentatively reads TRBD1 or TRBD2 (5 bases each). Deletions cut 6 bases from V and 5 bases from J, with 17 bases between. Germline assignment: CDR1 MNHEY and CDR2 SVGAGI. CDR3 length: 14 amino acids. The DNA for the CDR3 is TGTGCCAGCAGCTGGGGCAGGGCTAGCAACGAGCAGTACTTC. Protein: CASSWGRASNEQYF.